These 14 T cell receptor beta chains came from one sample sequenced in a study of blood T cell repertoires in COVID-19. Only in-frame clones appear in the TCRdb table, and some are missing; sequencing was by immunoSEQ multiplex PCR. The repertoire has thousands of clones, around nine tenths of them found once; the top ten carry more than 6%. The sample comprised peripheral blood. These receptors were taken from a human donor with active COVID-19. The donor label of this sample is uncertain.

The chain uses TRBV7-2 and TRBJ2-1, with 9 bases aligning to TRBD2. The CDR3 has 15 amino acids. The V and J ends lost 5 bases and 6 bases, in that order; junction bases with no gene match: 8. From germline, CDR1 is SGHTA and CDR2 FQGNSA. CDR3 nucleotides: TGTGCCAGCAGCCCCGGACTAGCGCCCGGCAATGAGCAGTTCTTC. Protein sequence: CASSPGLAPGNEQFF.

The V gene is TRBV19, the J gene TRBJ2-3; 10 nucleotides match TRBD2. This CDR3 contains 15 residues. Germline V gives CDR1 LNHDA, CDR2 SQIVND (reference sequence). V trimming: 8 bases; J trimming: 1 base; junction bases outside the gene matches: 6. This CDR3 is CASALAGARTDTQYF. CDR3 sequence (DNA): TGTGCCAGTGCTCTAGCGGGGGCTCGCACAGATACGCAGTATTTT.

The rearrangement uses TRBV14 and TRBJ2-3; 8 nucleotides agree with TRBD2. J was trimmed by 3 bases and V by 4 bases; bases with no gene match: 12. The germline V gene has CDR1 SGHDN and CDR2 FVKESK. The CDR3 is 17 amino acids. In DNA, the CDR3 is TGTGCCAGCAGCCGACTAGCGTTCAGAGGGGGGACAGATACGCAGTATTTT. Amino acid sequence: CASSRLAFRGGTDTQYF.

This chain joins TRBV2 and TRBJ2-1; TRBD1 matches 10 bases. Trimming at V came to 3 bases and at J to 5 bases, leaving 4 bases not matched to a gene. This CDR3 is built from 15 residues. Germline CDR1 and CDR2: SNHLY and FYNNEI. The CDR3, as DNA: TGTGCCAGCAGTGATGGGACAGGGGCGCACAATGAGCAGTTCTTC. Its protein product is CASSDGTGAHNEQFF.

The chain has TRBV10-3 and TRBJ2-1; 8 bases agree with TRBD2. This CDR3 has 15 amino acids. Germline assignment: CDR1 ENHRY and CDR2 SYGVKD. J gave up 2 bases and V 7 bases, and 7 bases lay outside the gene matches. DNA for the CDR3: TGTGCCATCATGCGGTGGCGGGAGGCCTACAATGAGCAGTTCTTC. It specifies CAIMRWREAYNEQFF.

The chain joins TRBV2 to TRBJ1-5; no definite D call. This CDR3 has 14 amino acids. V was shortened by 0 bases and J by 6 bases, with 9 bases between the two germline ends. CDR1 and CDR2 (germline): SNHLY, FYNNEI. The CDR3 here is CASSEADRVQPQHF. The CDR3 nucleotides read TGTGCCAGCAGTGAAGCCGATCGAGTTCAGCCCCAGCATTTT.

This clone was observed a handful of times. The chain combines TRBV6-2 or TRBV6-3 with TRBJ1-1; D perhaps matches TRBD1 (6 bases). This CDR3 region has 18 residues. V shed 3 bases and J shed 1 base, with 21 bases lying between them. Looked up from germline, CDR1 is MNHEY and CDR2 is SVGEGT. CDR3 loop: CASSYTEQGSIRNTEAFF. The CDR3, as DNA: TGTGCCAGCAGTTATACTGAGCAGGGGAGTATACGGAACACTGAAGCTTTCTTT.

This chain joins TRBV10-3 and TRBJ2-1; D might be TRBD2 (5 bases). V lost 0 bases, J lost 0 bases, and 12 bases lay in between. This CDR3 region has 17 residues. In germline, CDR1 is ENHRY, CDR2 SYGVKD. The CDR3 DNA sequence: TGTGCCATCAGTGAGTCTCAAGAGCGGACCTCCTACAATGAGCAGTTCTTC. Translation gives CAISESQERTSYNEQFF.

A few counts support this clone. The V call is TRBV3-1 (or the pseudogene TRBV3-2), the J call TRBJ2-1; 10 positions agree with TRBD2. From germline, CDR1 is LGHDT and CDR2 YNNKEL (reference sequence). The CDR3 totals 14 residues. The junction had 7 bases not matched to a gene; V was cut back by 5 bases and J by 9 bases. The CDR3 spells CASSSGTSVTEQFF. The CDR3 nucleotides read TGTGCCAGCAGCTCCGGGACTAGCGTGACTGAGCAGTTCTTC.

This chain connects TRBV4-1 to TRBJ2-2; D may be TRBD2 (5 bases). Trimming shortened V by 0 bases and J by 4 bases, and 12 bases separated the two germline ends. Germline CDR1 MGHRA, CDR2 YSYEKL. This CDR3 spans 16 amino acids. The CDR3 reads CASSQDGLSGTGELFF. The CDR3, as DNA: TGCGCCAGCAGCCAAGATGGACTGAGTGGCACCGGGGAGCTGTTTTTT.

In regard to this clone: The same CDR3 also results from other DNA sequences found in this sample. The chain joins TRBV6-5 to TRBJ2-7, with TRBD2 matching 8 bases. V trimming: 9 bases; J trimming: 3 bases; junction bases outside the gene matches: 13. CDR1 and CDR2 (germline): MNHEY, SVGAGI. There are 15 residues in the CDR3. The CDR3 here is CASRNGTSQDYEQYF. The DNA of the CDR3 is TGTGCCAGTAGGAACGGGACTAGTCAAGACTACGAGCAGTACTTC.

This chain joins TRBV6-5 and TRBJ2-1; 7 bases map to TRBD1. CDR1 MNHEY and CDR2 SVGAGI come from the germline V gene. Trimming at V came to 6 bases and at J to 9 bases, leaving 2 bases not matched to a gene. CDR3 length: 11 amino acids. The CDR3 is CASRRQGEQFF. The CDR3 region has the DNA TGTGCCAGCAGACGACAGGGTGAGCAGTTCTTC.

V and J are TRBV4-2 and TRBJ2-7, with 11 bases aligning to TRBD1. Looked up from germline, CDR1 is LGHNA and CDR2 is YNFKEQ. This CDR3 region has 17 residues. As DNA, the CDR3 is TGTGCCAGCAGCCAAGAGGGGGGACAGGGGGACTCCTGCGAGCAGTACGTC. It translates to CASSQEGGQGDSCEQYV.

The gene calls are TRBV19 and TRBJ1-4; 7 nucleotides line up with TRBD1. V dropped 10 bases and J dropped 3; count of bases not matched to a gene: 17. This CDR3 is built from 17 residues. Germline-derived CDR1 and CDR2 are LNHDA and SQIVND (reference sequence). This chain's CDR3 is CATHRGGTPWANEKLFF. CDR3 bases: TGTGCCACCCACAGAGGGGGCACCCCCTGGGCTAATGAAAAACTGTTTTTT.